The T cell receptor delta chain described here comes from a study of Vδ1+ human thymocytes. Notes on the study in general: In the thymus, TRG and TRD repertoires looked highly polyclonal with Gaussian CDR3 lengths.

Sequences come from RNA converted to cDNA by reverse transcription. CDR3 amplicons came from multiplex PCR with pooled V-gene forward and constant-region reverse primers. TCRdb re-called the multiplex PCR reads via CATT. This table has just under 55,000 delta-chain clones, 15% to 20% appearing once. Comments on this clone: Its antigen is as yet unknown.

V was pared by 2 bases and J by 0 bases, with 8 bases of the junction left unmatched. Germline assignment: CDR1 TSWWSYY and CDR2 QGS. The CDR3 consists of 17 residues. This receptor was identified in a boy under two years old who had congenital heart surgery. The sample comprised Vdelta1+ gamma-delta thymocytes from the thymus. Subset indicated: FACS-sorted CD3+ TCRalphabeta- TCRVdelta1+ TCRVdelta2- thymocytes. This chain connects TRDV1 to TRDJ1; 8 positions agree with TRDD3. CDR3 sequence: CALGEKTGGPYTDKLIF. CDR3 sequence (DNA): TGTGCTCTTGGGGAAAAGACTGGGGGTCCGTACACCGATAAACTCATCTTT.